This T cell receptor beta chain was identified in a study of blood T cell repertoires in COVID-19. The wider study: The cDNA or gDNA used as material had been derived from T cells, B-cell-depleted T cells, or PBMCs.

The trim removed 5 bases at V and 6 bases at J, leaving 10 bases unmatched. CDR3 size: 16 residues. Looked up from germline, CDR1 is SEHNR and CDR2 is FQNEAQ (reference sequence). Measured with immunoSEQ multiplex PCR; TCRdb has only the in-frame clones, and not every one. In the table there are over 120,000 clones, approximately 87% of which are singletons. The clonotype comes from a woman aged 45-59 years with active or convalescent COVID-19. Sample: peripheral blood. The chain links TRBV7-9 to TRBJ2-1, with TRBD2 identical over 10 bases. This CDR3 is CASSPTSGDAINEQFF. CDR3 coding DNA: TGTGCCAGCAGCCCAACTAGCGGGGATGCAATCAATGAGCAGTTCTTC.